This T cell receptor (beta chain) is from a study of blood T cells in healthy people across ages. This clonotype was observed a handful of times. The use of a sample-barcoded 5' primer and a J-beta primer mix characterized a second PCR of roughly 7 to 11 cycles. TCRdb called the 5' RACE reads again in MiXCR, with one record for every CDR3 protein. The sample consists of 1.5 million to 2 million distinct CDR3 sequences, roughly 30% of them appearing once. V lost 2 bases, J lost 1 base, and 12 bases lay in between. The CDR3 has 16 amino acids. Around 9 milliliters of peripheral blood were drawn from each donor into EDTA-treated tubes. Total RNA was isolated from each sample in quantities of at least 6 micrograms.

The sequencing input was blood. The genes are TRBV12-3 or TRBV12-4 and TRBJ1-5; D unresolved. This receptor was identified in a woman between 25 and 40 years old in good health. The CDR3 nucleotides read TGTGCCAGCAGTTTATTCGAGGTGGGGAGCAATCAGCCCCAGCATTTT. Amino acids: CASSLFEVGSNQPQHF.